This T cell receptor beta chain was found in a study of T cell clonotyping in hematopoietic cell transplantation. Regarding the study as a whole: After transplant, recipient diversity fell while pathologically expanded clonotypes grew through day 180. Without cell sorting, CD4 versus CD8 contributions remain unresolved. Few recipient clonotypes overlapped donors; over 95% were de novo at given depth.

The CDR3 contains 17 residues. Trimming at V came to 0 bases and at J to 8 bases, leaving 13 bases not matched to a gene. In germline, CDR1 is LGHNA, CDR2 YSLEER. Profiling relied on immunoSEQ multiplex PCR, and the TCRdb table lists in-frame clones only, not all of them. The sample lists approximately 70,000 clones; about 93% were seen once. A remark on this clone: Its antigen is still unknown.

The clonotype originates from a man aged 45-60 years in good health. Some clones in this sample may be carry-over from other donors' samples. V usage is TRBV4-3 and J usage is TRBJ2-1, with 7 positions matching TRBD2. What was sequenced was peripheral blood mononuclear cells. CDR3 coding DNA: TGCGCCAGCAGCCAAGATCTGGGAGGGAGGGCCGGGGATGAGCAGTTCTTC. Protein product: CASSQDLGGRAGDEQFF.